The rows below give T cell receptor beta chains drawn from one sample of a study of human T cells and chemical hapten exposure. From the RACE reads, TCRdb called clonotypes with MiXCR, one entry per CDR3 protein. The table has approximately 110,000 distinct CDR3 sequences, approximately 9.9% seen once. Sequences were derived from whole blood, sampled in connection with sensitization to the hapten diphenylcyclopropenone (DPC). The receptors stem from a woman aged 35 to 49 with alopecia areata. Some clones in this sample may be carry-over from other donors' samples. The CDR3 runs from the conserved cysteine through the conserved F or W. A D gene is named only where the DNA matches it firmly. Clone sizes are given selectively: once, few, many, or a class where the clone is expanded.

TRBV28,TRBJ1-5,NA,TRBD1,TGTGCCACTCAAAAGGGGGCCCATCAGCCCCAGCATTTT,CATQKGAHQPQHF
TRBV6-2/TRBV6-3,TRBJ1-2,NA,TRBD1,TGTGCCAGCAGTTACTTGGACAGGATATCCTATGGCTACACCTTC,CASSYLDRISYGYTF
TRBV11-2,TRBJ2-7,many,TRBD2,TGTGCCAGCAGCTCCACCCCGGGAGGGACCTACGAGCAGTACTTC,CASSSTPGGTYEQYF
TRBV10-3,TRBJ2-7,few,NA,TGTGCCATCAGTGAGCAGCGGGTTGCCTCCTACGAGCAGTACTTC,CAISEQRVASYEQYF
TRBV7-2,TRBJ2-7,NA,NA,TGTGCCAGCAGCTTACAATCGCAGGGGACGCACGAGCAGTACTTC,CASSLQSQGTHEQYF
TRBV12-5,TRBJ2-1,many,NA,TGTGCTAGTGGTTTGACCGGGACCAATGAGCAGTTCTTC,CASGLTGTNEQFF
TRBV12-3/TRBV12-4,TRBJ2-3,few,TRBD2,TGTGCCAGCAGCCCAGCGGGGGGTAGCACAGATACGCAGTATTTT,CASSPAGGSTDTQYF
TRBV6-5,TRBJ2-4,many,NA,TGTGCCAGCTCACGGGTGGCAACGCCTGGGAGAGCCAAAAACATTCAGTACTTC,CASSRVATPGRAKNIQYF
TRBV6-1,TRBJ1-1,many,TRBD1,TGTGCCAGCAGCACGGACAGGGTGATGACTGAAGCTTTCTTT,CASSTDRVMTEAFF
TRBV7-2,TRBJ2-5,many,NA,TGTGCCAGCAGCCCCAGGTTGGGGGGTGAAGAGACCCAGTACTTC,CASSPRLGGEETQYF
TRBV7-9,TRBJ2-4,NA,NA,TGTGCCAGCAGTCCGGGGCCAGCTCTAGCCAAAAACATTCAGTACTTC,CASSPGPALAKNIQYF
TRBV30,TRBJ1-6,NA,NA,TGTGCCTGGAGTCCCCGGCAGGACCGCTATAATTCACCCCTCCACTTT,CAWSPRQDRYNSPLHF
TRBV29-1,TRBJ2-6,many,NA,TGCAGCGTTGAAACGGCTACTGGGGCCAACGTCCTGACTTTC,CSVETATGANVLTF
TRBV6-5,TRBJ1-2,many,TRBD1,TGTGCCAGCAGCCCGGGACAGGGACCAGCTAACTATGGCTACACCTTC,CASSPGQGPANYGYTF
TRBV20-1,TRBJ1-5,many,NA,TGCAGTGCTAGCGCAGCCAGAGATCCCCAGCATTTT,CSASAARDPQHF
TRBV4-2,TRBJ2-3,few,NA,TGTGCCAGCAGCCAAGAAAGGTTGCGGGATACGCAGTATTTT,CASSQERLRDTQYF
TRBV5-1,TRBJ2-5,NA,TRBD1,TGCGCCAGCAGCTCCCGGACAGGGGGCGGGTCCGTGGAGACCCAGTACTTC,CASSSRTGGGSVETQYF
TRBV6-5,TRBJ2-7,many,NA,TGTGCCAGCAGTCCGCCCGGGTCCTACGAGCAGTACTTC,CASSPPGSYEQYF
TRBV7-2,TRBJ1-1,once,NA,TGTGCCAGCAGCGGGGGACCTAACACTGAAGCTTTCTTT,CASSGGPNTEAFF
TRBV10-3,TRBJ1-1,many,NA,TGTGCCATTGGGGGGAACAGTCTGAACACTGAAGCTTTCTTT,CAIGGNSLNTEAFF
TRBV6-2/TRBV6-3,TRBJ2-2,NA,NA,TGTGCCAGCAGGCTGGGGACACTTCTGAGCGGGGAGCTGTTTTTT,CASRLGTLLSGELFF
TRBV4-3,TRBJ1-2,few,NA,TGCGCCAGCAGCCAAGAGGGTGGCAGGGTGAACTATGGCTACACCTTC,CASSQEGGRVNYGYTF
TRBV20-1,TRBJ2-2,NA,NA,TGCAGTGTTAAAGTCCGGGCCAACACCGGGGAGCTGTTTTTT,CSVKVRANTGELFF
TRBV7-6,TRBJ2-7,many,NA,TGTGCCAGCAGCATGACAGATTCCTACGAGCAGTACTTC,CASSMTDSYEQYF
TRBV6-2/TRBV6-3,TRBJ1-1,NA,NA,TGTGCCAGCAGCAACGGGGGACTCGGGGGCACTGAAGCTTTCTTT,CASSNGGLGGTEAFF
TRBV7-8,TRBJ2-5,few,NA,TGTGCCAGCAGCTTAACCGAGGGGCAGCAAGAGACCCAGTACTTC,CASSLTEGQQETQYF
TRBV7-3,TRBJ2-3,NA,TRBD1,TGTGCCAGCAGCTTAAGGCCCTTCGACAGGGGCCCAGATACGCAGTATTTT,CASSLRPFDRGPDTQYF
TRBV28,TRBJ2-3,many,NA,TGTGCCAGCAGTTTGGACTCCAGGACAGATACGCAGTATTTT,CASSLDSRTDTQYF
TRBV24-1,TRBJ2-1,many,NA,TGTGCCACCAGTGATGCGAAGGTCCCCGGGAATGAGCAGTTCTTC,CATSDAKVPGNEQFF
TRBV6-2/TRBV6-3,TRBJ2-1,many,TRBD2,TGTGCCAGCACCGACTACCCTAGCGGGAGGAATGAGCAGTTCTTC,CASTDYPSGRNEQFF
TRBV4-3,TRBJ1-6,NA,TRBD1,TGCGCCAGCAGCCAAGATCCTGGGACAGGGGCGAATTCACCCCTCCACTTT,CASSQDPGTGANSPLHF
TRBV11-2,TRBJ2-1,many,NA,TGTGCCAGCAGCTTAGACGGGGGATCCTACAATGAGCAGTTCTTC,CASSLDGGSYNEQFF
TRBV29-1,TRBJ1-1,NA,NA,TGCAGCGCTCGCTCTAGTACTGAAGCTTTCTTT,CSARSSTEAFF
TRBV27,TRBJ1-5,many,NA,TGTGCCAGCAGTTTAACCGGGAAGGCGAATCAGCCCCAGCATTTT,CASSLTGKANQPQHF
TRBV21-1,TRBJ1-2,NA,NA,TGTGCCAGCAGCCCTGACGCGCGGGGCTACACCTTC,CASSPDARGYTF
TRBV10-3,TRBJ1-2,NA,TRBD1,TGTGCCATCAGTGCGACAGGGGGCGATGGCTACACCTTC,CAISATGGDGYTF
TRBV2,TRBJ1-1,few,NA,TGTGCCAGCAGTGTCGGGGGTATCATGAACACTGAAGCTTTCTTT,CASSVGGIMNTEAFF
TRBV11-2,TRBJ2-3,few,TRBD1,TGTGCCAGCAGCTTAGTTCCGGGACAGGGGGAAGCAGATACGCAGTATTTT,CASSLVPGQGEADTQYF
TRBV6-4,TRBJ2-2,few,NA,TGTGCCAGCAGTGACACCCTCCCGGGTGGGGAGCTGTTTTTT,CASSDTLPGGELFF
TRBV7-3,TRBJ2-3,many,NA,TGTGCCAGCAGTTTAGGCCGGGGAACAGATACGCAGTATTTT,CASSLGRGTDTQYF
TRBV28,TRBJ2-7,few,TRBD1,TGTGCCAGCAGTTTGTCCGGGACAGGGGGGGTCAACGAGCAGTACTTC,CASSLSGTGGVNEQYF
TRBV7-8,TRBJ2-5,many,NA,TGTGCCAGCAGCTTATCCGTACCTAGCAGACAAGAGACCCAGTACTTC,CASSLSVPSRQETQYF
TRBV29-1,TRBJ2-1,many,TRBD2,TGCAGCGCGGGGACTAGCGAGTACAATGAGCAGTTCTTC,CSAGTSEYNEQFF
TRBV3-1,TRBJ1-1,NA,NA,TGTGCCAGCAGCCAAGGGACTAGACTTAACACTGAAGCTTTCTTT,CASSQGTRLNTEAFF
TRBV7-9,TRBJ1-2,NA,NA,TGTGCCAGCAGCTTAGGACTTAACAATGGCTACACCTTC,CASSLGLNNGYTF
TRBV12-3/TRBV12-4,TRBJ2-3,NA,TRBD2,TGTGCCAGCAGCTCCGGGACTAGCGGGAGAAGAGACACGCAGTATTTT,CASSSGTSGRRDTQYF
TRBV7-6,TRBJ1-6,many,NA,TGTGCCAGCAGCTTAGTGGGCAGCCAAGGGTATTCACCCCTCCACTTT,CASSLVGSQGYSPLHF
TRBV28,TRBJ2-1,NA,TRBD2,TGTGCCAGCAGTCCCTCTAGCGGGGGGAACAATGAGCAGTTCTTC,CASSPSSGGNNEQFF
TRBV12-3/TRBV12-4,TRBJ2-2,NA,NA,TGTGCCAGCCTTTCGGGGAGAAACACCGGGGAGCTGTTTTTT,CASLSGRNTGELFF
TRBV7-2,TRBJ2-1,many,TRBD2,TGTGCCAGCAGCTTAGGAGTAGCGGGGGATTTTAGTGAGCAGTTCTTC,CASSLGVAGDFSEQFF
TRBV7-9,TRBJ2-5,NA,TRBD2,TGTGCCAGCAGCTATGCTAGCGGAGACCAAGAGACCCAGTACTTC,CASSYASGDQETQYF
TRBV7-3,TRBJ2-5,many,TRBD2,TGTGCCAGCACCCCTAGCGGGGGGGCCCAAGAGACCCAGTACTTC,CASTPSGGAQETQYF
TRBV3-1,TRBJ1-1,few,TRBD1,TGTGCCAGCAGCCAGACAGGGGGCCCATTCCCTGAAGCTTTCTTT,CASSQTGGPFPEAFF